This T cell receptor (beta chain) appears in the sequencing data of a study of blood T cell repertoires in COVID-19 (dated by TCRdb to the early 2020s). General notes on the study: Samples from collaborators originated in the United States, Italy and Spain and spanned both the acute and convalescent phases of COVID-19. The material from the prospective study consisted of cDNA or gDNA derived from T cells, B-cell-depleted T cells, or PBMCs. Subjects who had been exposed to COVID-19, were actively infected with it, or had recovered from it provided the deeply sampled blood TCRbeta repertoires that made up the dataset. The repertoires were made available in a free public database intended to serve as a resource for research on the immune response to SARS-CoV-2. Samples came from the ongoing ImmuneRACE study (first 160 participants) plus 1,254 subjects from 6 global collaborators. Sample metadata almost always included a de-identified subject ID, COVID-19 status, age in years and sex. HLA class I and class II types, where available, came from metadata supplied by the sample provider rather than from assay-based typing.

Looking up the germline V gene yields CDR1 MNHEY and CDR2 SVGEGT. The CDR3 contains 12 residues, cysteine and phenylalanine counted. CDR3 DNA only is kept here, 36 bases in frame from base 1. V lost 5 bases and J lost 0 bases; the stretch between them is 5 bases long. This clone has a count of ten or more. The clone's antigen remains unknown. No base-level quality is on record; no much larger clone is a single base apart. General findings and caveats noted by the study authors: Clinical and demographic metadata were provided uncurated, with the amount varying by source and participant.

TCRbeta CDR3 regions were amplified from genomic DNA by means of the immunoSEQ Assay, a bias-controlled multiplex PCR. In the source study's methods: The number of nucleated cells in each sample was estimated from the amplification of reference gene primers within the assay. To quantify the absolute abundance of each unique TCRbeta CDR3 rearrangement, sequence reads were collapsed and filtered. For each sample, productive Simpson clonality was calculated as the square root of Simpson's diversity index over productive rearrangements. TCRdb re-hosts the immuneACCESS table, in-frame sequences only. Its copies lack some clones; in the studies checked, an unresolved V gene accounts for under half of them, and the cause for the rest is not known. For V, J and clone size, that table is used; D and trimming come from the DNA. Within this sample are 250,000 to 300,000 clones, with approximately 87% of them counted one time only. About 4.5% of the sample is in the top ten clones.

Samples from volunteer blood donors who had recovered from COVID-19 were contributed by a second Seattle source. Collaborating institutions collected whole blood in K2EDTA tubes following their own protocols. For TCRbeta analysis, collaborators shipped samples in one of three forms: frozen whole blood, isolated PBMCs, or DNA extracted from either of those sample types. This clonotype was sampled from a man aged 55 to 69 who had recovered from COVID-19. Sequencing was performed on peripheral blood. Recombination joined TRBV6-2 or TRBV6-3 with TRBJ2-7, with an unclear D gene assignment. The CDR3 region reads CASSDISYEQYF. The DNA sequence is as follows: TGTGCCAGCAGTGACATCTCCTACGAGCAGTACTTC.